This entry concerns a single T cell receptor beta chain. What it binds is not known. The source of the sample is a study of shared clonotypes between healthy human individuals. V dropped 2 bases and J dropped 5 bases, with 19 bases sitting between them. CDR3 length: 16 amino acids. Looked up from germline, CDR1 is SGDLS and CDR2 is YYNGEE. General study points: Clonotypes that were shared across a handful of donors made up 4.5% to 5% of naive CD4 clonotypes. Sampling used blood alone; tissue repertoires probably differ.

It was into CD45RA+ naive and CD45RA-negative memory subsets that the CD4+ cells were split. TCRdb's copy holds only in-frame clones and misses some; the assay was immunoSEQ multiplex PCR. The sample includes under 650,000 clones, 90% to 96% seen only once; the top ten take 0.06%. The receptor was isolated from a woman in her twenties or thirties in good health. Sequenced material: naive CD4+ T cells sorted from blood. Subset of the sample: CD45RA+ positively selected. This sequence joins TRBV9 and TRBJ1-1, with D uncertain. In DNA form, the CDR3 reads TGTGCCAGCAGCGTTGACGGCCGGGTAGGTACGACTGAAGCTTTCTTT. Translated: CASSVDGRVGTTEAFF.